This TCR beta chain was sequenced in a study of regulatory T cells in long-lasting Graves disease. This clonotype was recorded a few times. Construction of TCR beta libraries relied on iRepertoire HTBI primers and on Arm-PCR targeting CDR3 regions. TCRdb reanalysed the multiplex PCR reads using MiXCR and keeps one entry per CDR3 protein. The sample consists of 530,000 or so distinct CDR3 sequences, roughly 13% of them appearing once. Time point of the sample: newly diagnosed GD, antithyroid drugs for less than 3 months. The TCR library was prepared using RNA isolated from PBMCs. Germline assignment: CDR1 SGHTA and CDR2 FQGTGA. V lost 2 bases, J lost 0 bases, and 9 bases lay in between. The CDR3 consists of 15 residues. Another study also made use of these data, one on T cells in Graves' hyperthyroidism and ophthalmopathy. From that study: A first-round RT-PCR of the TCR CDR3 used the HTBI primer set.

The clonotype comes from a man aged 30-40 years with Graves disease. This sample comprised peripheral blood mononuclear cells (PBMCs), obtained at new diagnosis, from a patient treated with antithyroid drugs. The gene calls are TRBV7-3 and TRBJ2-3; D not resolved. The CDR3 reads CASSLLASSTDTQYF. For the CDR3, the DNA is TGTGCCAGCAGCTTATTAGCTTCTAGCACAGATACGCAGTATTTT.